Reported below is one T cell receptor (beta chain). The antigen is undetermined. Trimming removed 1 base from V and 5 bases from J; junction bases left unmatched: 15. CDR1 is MGHRA and CDR2 is YSYEKL in the germline V gene. The CDR3 loop spans 18 amino acids. Thyroid ultrasound, orbital computed tomography, clinical symptoms, and serum thyroxine and TRAb underpinned diagnoses. This entry comes from a study of T cells in Graves' hyperthyroidism and ophthalmopathy. Study-wide points: Appearing also in blood were most of the thyroid clonotypes expanded above 0.001. The model identified upcoming ophthalmopathy a median around 7.1 months ahead of onset.

There were TCR beta CDR3 regions amplified from RNA transcripts. The HTBI primer set drove a first-round RT-PCR of the TCR CDR3. Using its own MiXCR run on the multiplex PCR reads, TCRdb lists one record per CDR3 protein. The sample consists of 250,000 to 350,000 distinct CDR3 sequences, 20% to 25% of them appearing once. The chain carries TRBV4-1 and TRBJ2-5; 8 bases are shared with TRBD2. Sample: blood. The source of this sequence is a man aged 30-40 years with Graves' ophthalmopathy. This CDR3 is CASSQGFVSGSFRETQYF. CDR3 nucleotides: TGCGCCAGCAGCCAAGGGTTTGTAAGCGGGAGTTTTCGGGAGACCCAGTACTTC.